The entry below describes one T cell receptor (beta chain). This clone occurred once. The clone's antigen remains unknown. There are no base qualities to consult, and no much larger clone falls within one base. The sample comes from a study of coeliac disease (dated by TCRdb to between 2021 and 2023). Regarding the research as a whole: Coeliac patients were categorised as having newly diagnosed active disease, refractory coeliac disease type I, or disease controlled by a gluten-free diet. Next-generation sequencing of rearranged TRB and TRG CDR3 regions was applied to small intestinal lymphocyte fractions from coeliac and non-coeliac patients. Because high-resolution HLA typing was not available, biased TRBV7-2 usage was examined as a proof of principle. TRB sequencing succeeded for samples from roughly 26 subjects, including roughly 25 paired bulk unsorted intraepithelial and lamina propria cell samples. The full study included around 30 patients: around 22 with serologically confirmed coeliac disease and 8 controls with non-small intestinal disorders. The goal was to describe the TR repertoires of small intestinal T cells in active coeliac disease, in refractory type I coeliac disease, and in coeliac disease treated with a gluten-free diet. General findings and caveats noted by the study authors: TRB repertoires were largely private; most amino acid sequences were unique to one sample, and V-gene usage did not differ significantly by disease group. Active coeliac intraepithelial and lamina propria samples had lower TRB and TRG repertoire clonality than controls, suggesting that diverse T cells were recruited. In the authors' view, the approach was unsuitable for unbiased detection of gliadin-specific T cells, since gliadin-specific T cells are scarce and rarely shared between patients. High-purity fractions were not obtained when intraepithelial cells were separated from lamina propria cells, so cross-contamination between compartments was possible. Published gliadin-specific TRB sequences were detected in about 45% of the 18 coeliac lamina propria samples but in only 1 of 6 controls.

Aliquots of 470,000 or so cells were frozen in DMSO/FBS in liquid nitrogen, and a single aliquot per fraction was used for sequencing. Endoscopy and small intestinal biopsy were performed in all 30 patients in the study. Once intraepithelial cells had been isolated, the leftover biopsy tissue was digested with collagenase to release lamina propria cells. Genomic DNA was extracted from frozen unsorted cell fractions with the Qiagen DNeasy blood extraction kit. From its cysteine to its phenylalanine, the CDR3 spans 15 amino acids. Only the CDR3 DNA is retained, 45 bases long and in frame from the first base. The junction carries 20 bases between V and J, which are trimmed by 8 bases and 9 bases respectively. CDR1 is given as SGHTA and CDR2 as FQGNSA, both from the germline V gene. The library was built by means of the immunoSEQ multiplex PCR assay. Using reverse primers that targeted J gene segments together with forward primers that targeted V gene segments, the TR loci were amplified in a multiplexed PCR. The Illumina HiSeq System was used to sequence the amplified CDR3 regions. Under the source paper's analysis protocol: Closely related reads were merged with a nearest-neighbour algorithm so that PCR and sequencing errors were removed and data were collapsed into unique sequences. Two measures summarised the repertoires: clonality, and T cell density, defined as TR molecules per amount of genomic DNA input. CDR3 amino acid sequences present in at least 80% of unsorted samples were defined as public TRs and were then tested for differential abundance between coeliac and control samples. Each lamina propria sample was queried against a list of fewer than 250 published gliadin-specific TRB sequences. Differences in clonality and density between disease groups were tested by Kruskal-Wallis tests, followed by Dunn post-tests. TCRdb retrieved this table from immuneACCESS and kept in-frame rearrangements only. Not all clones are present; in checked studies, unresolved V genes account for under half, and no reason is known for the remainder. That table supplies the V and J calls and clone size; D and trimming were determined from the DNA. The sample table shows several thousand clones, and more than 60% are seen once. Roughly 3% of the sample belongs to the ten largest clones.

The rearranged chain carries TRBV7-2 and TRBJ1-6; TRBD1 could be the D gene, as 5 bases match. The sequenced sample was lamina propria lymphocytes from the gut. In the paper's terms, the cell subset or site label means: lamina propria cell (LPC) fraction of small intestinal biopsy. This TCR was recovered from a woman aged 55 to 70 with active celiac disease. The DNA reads TGTGCCAGCCATCTCTCGGGGGGGGTTAGTTCACCCCTCCACTTT. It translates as CASHLSGGVSSPLHF.